A selection of T cell receptor beta chains follows, all from one sample in a study of CD8 T cells in ankylosing spondylitis. In TCRdb, the 5' RACE reads were re-called with MiXCR into one record per CDR3 protein. In the table there are under 150,000 distinct CDR3 sequences, 15% to 20% of which are singletons. Material: blood, either unsorted or a sorted T cell fraction (not recorded which). These receptors were collected from a male donor with ankylosing spondylitis. Each CDR3 is given with its conserved first and last residue. A D gene is named only where the DNA matches it firmly. Some rows mark clone size as missing; the rest say once, few, many or name a class of expanded clone.

DNA	CDR3	V	size	D	length	J
TGCAGTGCTAGCATTTCGGGACAAGACTACGAGCAGTACTTC	CSASISGQDYEQYF	TRBV20-1	-	-	14	TRBJ2-7
TGTGCCAGCTCACCAGAGGGGGTAACGAGCAATCAGCCCCAGCATTTT	CASSPEGVTSNQPQHF	TRBV18	-	-	16	TRBJ1-5
TGCAGCGTCCACCAGCGAGGTTCCTACAATGAGCAGTTCTTC	CSVHQRGSYNEQFF	TRBV29-1	few	-	14	TRBJ2-1
TGTGCCAGCAGCTCCCGGTTTAGCGGGGAATACAATGAGCAGTTCTTC	CASSSRFSGEYNEQFF	TRBV7-2	-	TRBD2	16	TRBJ2-1
TGTGCCAGCAGTTTAGACAGGGGCGGACAGCCCCAGCATTTT	CASSLDRGGQPQHF	TRBV27	-	TRBD1	14	TRBJ1-5
TGTGCCAGCAGCCAAGATGGGTCAGTTGAAGCTTTCTTT	CASSQDGSVEAFF	TRBV3-1	-	-	13	TRBJ1-1
TGCAGTGCTAGGAATAGGGGGAACACTGAAGCTTTCTTT	CSARNRGNTEAFF	TRBV20-1	-	-	13	TRBJ1-1
TGTGCCAGCAGCTCCGCCTGGGTGGAAGGCTACACCTTC	CASSSAWVEGYTF	TRBV7-8	-	-	13	TRBJ1-2
TGCGCCAGCAGCCCACAGGGGACGTGGGATACGCAGTATTTT	CASSPQGTWDTQYF	TRBV4-3	-	TRBD1	14	TRBJ2-3
TGTGCCAGCAGCGACCGGGGTAGCACAGATACGCAGTATTTT	CASSDRGSTDTQYF	TRBV4-2	-	-	14	TRBJ2-3
TGTGCCAGCAGTTTGCGGAAATATGGCTACACCTTC	CASSLRKYGYTF	TRBV12-3/TRBV12-4	-	-	12	TRBJ1-2
TGCAGTGCTTCCGGGACAGACGGACAAGAGACCCAGTACTTC	CSASGTDGQETQYF	TRBV20-1	-	TRBD1	14	TRBJ2-5
TGTGCCAGCAGCAGGGGACTTAACTATGGCTACACCTTC	CASSRGLNYGYTF	TRBV5-4	few	-	13	TRBJ1-2
TGTGCCAGCAGGGACATTGAGGAGGGCGAGCAGTACTTC	CASRDIEEGEQYF	TRBV12-3/TRBV12-4	many	-	13	TRBJ2-7
TGTGCCAGCAGCGCAGGACTAGCGACAACTTACGAGCAGTACTTC	CASSAGLATTYEQYF	TRBV6-1	-	TRBD2	15	TRBJ2-7
TGTGCCAGCATGGGAGCAGGTTACACTGAAGCTTTCTTT	CASMGAGYTEAFF	TRBV5-6	-	-	13	TRBJ1-1
TGTGCCAGTTCTTGGACAGACTTTGGAAACACCATATATTTT	CASSWTDFGNTIYF	TRBV12-3/TRBV12-4	few	-	14	TRBJ1-3
TGTGCCAGCAGCCGAGTCCCGAATAGCAATCAGCCCCAGCATTTT	CASSRVPNSNQPQHF	TRBV7-2	-	-	15	TRBJ1-5
TGTGCCAGCAGCCGATTGGGACTAGCGGAGATGCCAGATACGCAGTATTTT	CASSRLGLAEMPDTQYF	TRBV21-1	-	-	17	TRBJ2-3
TGTGCCAGCAGCGTAGGTGACGGAGGACTAGACTACGAGCAGTACTTC	CASSVGDGGLDYEQYF	TRBV9	-	TRBD2	16	TRBJ2-7
TGTGCCAGCAGTTACGGACTAGCGGGAGGGCGAACCGGGGAGCTGTTTTTT	CASSYGLAGGRTGELFF	TRBV6-2/TRBV6-3	-	TRBD2	17	TRBJ2-2
TGTGCCAGTAGTATAAGGAGCAGCAGCGAGCAGTACTTC	CASSIRSSSEQYF	TRBV19	-	-	13	TRBJ2-7
TGTGCCAGCAGCTTACCTAGCGGGAGCACAGATACGCAGTATTTT	CASSLPSGSTDTQYF	TRBV7-9	few	TRBD2	15	TRBJ2-3
TGTGCCACCAGCGTAGCGGGAGGTTTGGATACGCAGTATTTT	CATSVAGGLDTQYF	TRBV15	-	TRBD2	14	TRBJ2-3
TGCGCCAGCAGCCAAGATCTAGGGGGGGTCATTACTAGCACAGATACGCAGTATTTT	CASSQDLGGVITSTDTQYF	TRBV4-3	-	-	19	TRBJ2-3
TGTGCCAGTAGTATAGGACGCGGTTTCTACGAGCAGTACTTC	CASSIGRGFYEQYF	TRBV19	-	-	14	TRBJ2-7
TGTGCCACCAGCCTGAGGCGAAACTCCTACAATGAGCAGTTCTTC	CATSLRRNSYNEQFF	TRBV15	few	-	15	TRBJ2-1
TGTGCCAGCATGGGCACAGATACGCAGTATTTT	CASMGTDTQYF	TRBV27	-	-	11	TRBJ2-3
TGTGCCACCAGCACTCCAATGGATGAGCAGTTCTTC	CATSTPMDEQFF	TRBV15	-	-	12	TRBJ2-1
TGTGCCAGTAGTATATACCCGGCGGGGACGCAGTATTTT	CASSIYPAGTQYF	TRBV19	few	-	13	TRBJ2-3
TGCAGTCCAATTCACCCGACAGATCGAGCTTTCTTT	CSPIHPTDRAFF	TRBV20-1	-	-	12	TRBJ1-1
TGTGCCAGCAGCTTGGTGTTCTTAGAGACCCAGTACTTC	CASSLVFLETQYF	TRBV5-5	-	-	13	TRBJ2-5
TGTGCCAGTAGTCGGGCTTTTGAGCAGTTCTTC	CASSRAFEQFF	TRBV19	-	-	11	TRBJ2-1
TGTGCCAGCAGCTTATCGGGTAGGGATACGCAGTATTTT	CASSLSGRDTQYF	TRBV7-9	many	-	13	TRBJ2-3
TGTGCCAGCACTACCGGGACAGGCTCCTACAATGAGCAGTTCTTC	CASTTGTGSYNEQFF	TRBV18	many	TRBD1	15	TRBJ2-1
TGCAGTGCTAGAGATTACGGGCTAGCGGGAGGGCGCGCCTACAATGAGCAGTTCTTC	CSARDYGLAGGRAYNEQFF	TRBV20-1	few	TRBD2	19	TRBJ2-1
TGCGCCAGCAGCCAAGATACAGGTTACTACGAGCAGTACTTC	CASSQDTGYYEQYF	TRBV4-3	few	-	14	TRBJ2-7
TGTGCCAGCCTAGCGATCATGTCCTACGAGCAGTACTTC	CASLAIMSYEQYF	TRBV2	-	-	13	TRBJ2-7
TGCAGTGCTAGAGAGCTCCCCTACGAGCAGTACTTC	CSARELPYEQYF	TRBV20-1	-	-	12	TRBJ2-7
TGCGCCAGCAGCCAAGCCAGGGGCTCTGGAAACACCATATATTTT	CASSQARGSGNTIYF	TRBV4-1	few	-	15	TRBJ1-3
TGTGCCAGCAGCTTAATCGATGAGCAGTTCTTC	CASSLIDEQFF	TRBV7-9	few	-	11	TRBJ2-1
TGTGCCAGCAGTAGGGGTCCGGGACTAGCTTCAGATACGCAGTATTTT	CASSRGPGLASDTQYF	TRBV9	-	TRBD2	16	TRBJ2-3
TGTGCCAGCAGTTTATCCGACAGGGCAACAGATACGCAGTATTTT	CASSLSDRATDTQYF	TRBV28	few	TRBD1	15	TRBJ2-3
TGTGCCAGCAGCTCCCGGACTGCGGGGTACGAGCAGTACTTC	CASSSRTAGYEQYF	TRBV3-1	-	-	14	TRBJ2-7
TGCAGTGCGTACCCTACATCCGAGGGACCCCTGGTCTACGAGCAGTACTTC	CSAYPTSEGPLVYEQYF	TRBV20-1	few	-	17	TRBJ2-7
TGTGCCAGCAGCCCACGTAGGTCATCGGGGAGATACAATGAGCAGTTCTTC	CASSPRRSSGRYNEQFF	TRBV7-9	-	-	17	TRBJ2-1
TGTGCCAGCAGTTTATCGTCAGGGGGACGGTATGGCTACACCTTC	CASSLSSGGRYGYTF	TRBV28	-	TRBD1	15	TRBJ1-2
TGCGCCAGCGGACAGGGCGGTATATCTGAGGATGAGCAGTTCTTC	CASGQGGISEDEQFF	TRBV4-1	-	TRBD1	15	TRBJ2-1